This TCR beta chain came from a study of radiation and T cells in renal cell carcinoma. About the research overall: Nephrectomy followed 15 Gy stereotactic body radiation by 4 weeks.

The study's findings and limits: From baseline, blood top tumor clonotypes peaked at 2 weeks post-radiation.

Time point meaning: baseline pretreatment blood. Treatment specified: 15 Gy SBRT to primary tumor, nephrectomy 4 weeks later. This clone showed up just a few times. As yet, its antigen is unknown. The repertoire was sequenced with immunoSEQ multiplex PCR; TCRdb's copy has only in-frame clones and lacks some. In the table there are 130,000 or so clones, 83% of which are singletons. This TCR was sampled from a woman in her forties or fifties with renal cell carcinoma. Specimen: blood, collected from a patient whose treatment included radiotherapy and nephrectomy.

CDR3 region: CASRGTGVNYGYTF. The CDR3 DNA reads as TGTGCCAGCAGGGGGACAGGGGTTAACTATGGCTACACCTTC. V usage is TRBV27 and J usage is TRBJ1-2, with 10 bases identical to TRBD1. Per germline, CDR1 MNHEY and CDR2 SMNVEV (reference sequence). V shed 6 bases, J shed 1 base, and the junction held 2 bases outside the gene matches. The CDR3 covers 14 residues.